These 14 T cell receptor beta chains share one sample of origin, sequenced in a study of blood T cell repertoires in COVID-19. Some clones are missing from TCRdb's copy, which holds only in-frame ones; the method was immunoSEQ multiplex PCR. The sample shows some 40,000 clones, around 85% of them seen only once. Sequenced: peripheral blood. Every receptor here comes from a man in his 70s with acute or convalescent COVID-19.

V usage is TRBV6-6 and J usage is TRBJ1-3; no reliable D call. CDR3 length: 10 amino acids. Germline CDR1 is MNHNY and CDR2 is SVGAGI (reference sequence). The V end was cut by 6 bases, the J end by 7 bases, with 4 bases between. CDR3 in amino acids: CASRENTIYF. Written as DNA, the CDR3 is TGTGCCAGCAGGGAGAACACCATATATTTT.

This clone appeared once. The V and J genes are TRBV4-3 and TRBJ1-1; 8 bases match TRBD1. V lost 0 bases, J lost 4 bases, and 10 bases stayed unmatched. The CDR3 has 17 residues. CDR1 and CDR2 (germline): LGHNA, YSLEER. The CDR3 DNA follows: TGCGCCAGCAGCCAAGAGCCCCATGGACAGGGAGCCACTGAAGCTTTCTTT. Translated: CASSQEPHGQGATEAFF.

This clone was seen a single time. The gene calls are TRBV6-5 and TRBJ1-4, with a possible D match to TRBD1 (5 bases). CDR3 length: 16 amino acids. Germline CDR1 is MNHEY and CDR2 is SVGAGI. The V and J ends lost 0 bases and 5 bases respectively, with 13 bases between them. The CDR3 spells CASSYSVMGPNEKLFF. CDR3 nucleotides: TGTGCCAGCAGTTACTCGGTCATGGGGCCAAATGAAAAACTGTTTTTT.

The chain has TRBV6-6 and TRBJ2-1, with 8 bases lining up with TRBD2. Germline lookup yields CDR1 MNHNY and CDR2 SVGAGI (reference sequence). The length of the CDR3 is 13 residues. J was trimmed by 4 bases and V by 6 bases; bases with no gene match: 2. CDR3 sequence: CASRTSAYNEQFF. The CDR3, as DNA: TGTGCCAGCAGGACTAGCGCTTACAATGAGCAGTTCTTC.

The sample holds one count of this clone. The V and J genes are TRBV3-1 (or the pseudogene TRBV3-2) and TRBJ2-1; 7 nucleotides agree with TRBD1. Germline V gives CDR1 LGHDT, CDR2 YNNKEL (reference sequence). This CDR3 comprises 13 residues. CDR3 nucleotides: TGTGGAAAGGGGGCTTGGGGTCACAATGAGCAGTTCTTC. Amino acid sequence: CGKGAWGHNEQFF.

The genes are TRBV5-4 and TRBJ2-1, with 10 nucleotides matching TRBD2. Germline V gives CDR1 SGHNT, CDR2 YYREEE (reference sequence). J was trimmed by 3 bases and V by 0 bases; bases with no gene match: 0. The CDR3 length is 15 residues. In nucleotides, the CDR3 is TGTGCCAGCAGCTTGGGGACTAGCGGCTACAATGAGCAGTTCTTC. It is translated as CASSLGTSGYNEQFF. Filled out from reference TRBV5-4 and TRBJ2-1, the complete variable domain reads ETGVTQSPTHLIKTRGQQVTLRCSSQSGHNTVSWYQQALGQGPQFIFQYYREEENGRGNFPPRFSGLQFPNYSSELNVNALELDDSALYLCASSLGTSGYNEQFFGPGTRLTVL.

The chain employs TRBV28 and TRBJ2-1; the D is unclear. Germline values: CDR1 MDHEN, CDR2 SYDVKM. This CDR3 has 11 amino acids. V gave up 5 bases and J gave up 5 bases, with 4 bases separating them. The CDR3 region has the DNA TGTGCCAGCAGTCTAAACAATGAGCAGTTCTTC. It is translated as CASSLNNEQFF.

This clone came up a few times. DNA for the CDR3: TGTGCCAGCGGAATCGGGGTCTCCCGCGGCGAGCAGTACTTC. As protein: CASGIGVSRGEQYF. The chain joins TRBV6-5 to TRBJ2-7; possible D gene TRBD2, 5 bases. V shed 8 bases and J shed 6 bases, with 20 bases lying between them. The germline CDR1 and CDR2 sequences are MNHEY and SVGAGI. The CDR3 has 14 residues.

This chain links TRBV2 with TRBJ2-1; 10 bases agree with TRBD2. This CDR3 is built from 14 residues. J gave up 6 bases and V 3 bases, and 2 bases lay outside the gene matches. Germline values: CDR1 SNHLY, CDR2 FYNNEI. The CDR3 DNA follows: TGTGCCAGCAGTGAGGCTAGCGGGAGCAATGAGCAGTTCTTC. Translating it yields CASSEASGSNEQFF.

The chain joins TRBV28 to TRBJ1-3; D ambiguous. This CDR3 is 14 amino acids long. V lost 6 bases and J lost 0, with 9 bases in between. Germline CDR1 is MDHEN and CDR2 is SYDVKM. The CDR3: CASRHGNSGNTIYF. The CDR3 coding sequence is TGTGCCAGCAGGCACGGGAACTCTGGAAACACCATATATTTT.

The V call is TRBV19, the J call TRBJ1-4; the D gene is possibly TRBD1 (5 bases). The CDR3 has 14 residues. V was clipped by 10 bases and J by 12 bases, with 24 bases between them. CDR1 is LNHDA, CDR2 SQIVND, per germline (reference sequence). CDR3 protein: CATGNRRALTELFF. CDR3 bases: TGTGCCACAGGGAATCGACGGGCACTCACGGAACTGTTTTTT.

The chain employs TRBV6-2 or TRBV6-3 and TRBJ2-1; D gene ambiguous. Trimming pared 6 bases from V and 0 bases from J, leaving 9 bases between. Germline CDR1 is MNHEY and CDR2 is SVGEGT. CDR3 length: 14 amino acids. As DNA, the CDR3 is TGTGCCAGCAGCTCAGTTAACTCCTACAATGAGCAGTTCTTC. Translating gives CASSSVNSYNEQFF.

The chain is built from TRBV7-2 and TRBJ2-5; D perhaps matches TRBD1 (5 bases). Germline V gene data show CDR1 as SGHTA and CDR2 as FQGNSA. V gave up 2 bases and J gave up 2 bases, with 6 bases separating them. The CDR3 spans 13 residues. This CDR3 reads CASSLQGQETQYF. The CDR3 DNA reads TGTGCCAGCAGCTTACAGGGACAAGAGACCCAGTACTTC.

The CDR3 spells CAINRDLNTEAFF. As DNA, the CDR3 is TGTGCCATCAACCGGGACTTGAACACTGAAGCTTTCTTT. This rearrangement joins TRBV10-3 to TRBJ1-1, with D perhaps TRBD1 (5 bases). The CDR3 spans 13 residues. CDR1 and CDR2 (germline): ENHRY, SYGVKD. Trimming left V 7 bases short and J 0 bases short, with 9 bases between.